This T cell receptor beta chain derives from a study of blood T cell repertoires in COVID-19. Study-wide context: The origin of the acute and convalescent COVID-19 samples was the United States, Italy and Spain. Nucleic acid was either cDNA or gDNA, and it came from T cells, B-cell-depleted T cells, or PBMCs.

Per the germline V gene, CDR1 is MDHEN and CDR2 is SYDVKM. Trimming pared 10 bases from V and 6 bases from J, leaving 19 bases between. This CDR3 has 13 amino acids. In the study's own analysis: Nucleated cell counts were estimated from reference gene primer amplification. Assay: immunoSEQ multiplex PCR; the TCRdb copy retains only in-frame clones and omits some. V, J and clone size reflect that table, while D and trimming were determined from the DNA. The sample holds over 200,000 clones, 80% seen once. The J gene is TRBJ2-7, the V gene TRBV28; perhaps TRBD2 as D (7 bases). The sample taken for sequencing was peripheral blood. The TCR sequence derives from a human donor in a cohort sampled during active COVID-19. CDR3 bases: TGTGCCATAGAGGGGAATAGGGGGGGCGAGCAGTACTTC. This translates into CAIEGNRGGEQYF.